This T cell receptor beta chain was identified in a study of metastatic and nonmetastatic thyroid tumors. As for the study in general: For malignant and benign thyroid patients, tumor or nodule tissue and blood were the sources whose repertoires were compared.

In this sample, this clone is medium-sized. The antigen remains undetermined. From germline, CDR1 is SGDLS and CDR2 YYNGEE. The CDR3 has 16 amino acids. The V end was cut by 0 bases, the J end by 1 base, with 12 bases between. Study outcomes and limitations: Malignant thyroid tumors reportedly exceeded benign nodules significantly in TCR beta diversity, with the difference appearing in blood and tumor.

In the source study's methods: What underpinned the distant-metastasis classifier for papillary thyroid cancer was the set of CDR3 differences across clinicopathological groups. With MiXCR, TCRdb reprocessed the PCR reads. These V and J calls derive from TCRdb rather than the authors' analysis. The data hold about 12,000 clones, with under 35% observed a single time. All patients were untreated before thyroid surgery. The J gene is TRBJ2-3, the V gene TRBV9; possibly TRBD2 for D (6 bases). This sequence was found in a female donor with papillary thyroid cancer or a benign thyroid nodule (not recorded which). Some clones in this sample may be carry-over from other donors' samples. Material: tumor tissue. The CDR3 nucleotides read TGTGCCAGCAGCGTAGGGGGCGGGACCCGCACAGATACGCAGTATTTT. Residues: CASSVGGGTRTDTQYF.